The 21 T cell receptor beta chains given below trace back to one sample, sequenced in a study of CD8 T cells in Susac syndrome. Reverse transcription used roughly 0.45 to 1 ug RNA and random hexamers. TCRdb reanalysed the immunoSEQ multiplex PCR reads using MiXCR and keeps one entry per CDR3 protein. Of 180,000 or so distinct CDR3 sequences listed, just under 95% are singletons. The sample comprised CD4+ T cells from PBMCs. These receptors all stem from a human donor with Susac syndrome.

As DNA, the CDR3 is TGTGCCAGCAGGCGGACACCACTCACGTGGAACTATGGCTACACCTTC. This encodes CASRRTPLTWNYGYTF. V gene TRBV2 combines with J gene TRBJ1-2, with D possibly being TRBD1 (5 bases). Trimming left V 6 bases short and J 2 bases short, with 19 bases between. Germline V lookup: CDR1 SNHLY, CDR2 FYNNEI. CDR3 length: 16 amino acids.

The J gene is TRBJ1-5, the V gene TRBV30, with D unclear. The CDR3 runs to 14 residues. Germline V CDR1 and CDR2: GTSNPN, SVGIG (reference sequence). Trimming left V 2 bases short and J 0 bases short, with 8 bases between. The CDR3 DNA reads as TGTGCCTGGAGTTCATTGAATAGCAATCAGCCCCAGCATTTT. Protein: CAWSSLNSNQPQHF.

The CDR3 region has the DNA TGTGCCAGCTCACCACCGAAGGGCAGTCCCAACTATGGCTACACCTTC. It yields the protein CASSPPKGSPNYGYTF. J is TRBJ1-2 and V is TRBV18, with no clear D. V lost 0 bases to trimming and J lost 2 bases, with 13 bases between them. The CDR3 contains 16 residues. Germline CDR1 KGHSH, CDR2 LQKENI.

The V gene is TRBV9, the J gene TRBJ2-1; TRBD1 agrees at 10 bases. V shed 3 bases and J 8 bases; nucleotides not matched to a gene: 8. This CDR3 has 15 amino acids. Looked up from germline, CDR1 is SGDLS and CDR2 is YYNGEE. In nucleotides, the CDR3 is TGTGCCAGCAGCGCCGCCGGGACAGGGGTTTATGAGCAGTTCTTC. This gives the protein CASSAAGTGVYEQFF. Supplemented by reference TRBV9 and TRBJ2-1, the full variable domain reads DSGVTQTPKHLITATGQRVTLRCSPRSGDLSVYWYQQSLDQGLQFLIQYYNGEERAKGNILERFSAQQFPDLHSELNLSSLELGDSALYFCASSAAGTGVYEQFFGPGTRLTVL.

This clonotype came up a few times. The chain joins TRBV29-1 to TRBJ2-1; 11 nucleotides line up with TRBD2. This CDR3 spans 13 amino acids. V shed 7 bases and J 7 bases; nucleotides not matched to a gene: 6. CDR1 is SQVTM and CDR2 is ANQGSEA in the germline V gene. This CDR3 is CSGTSGRSNEQFF. CDR3 in DNA: TGCAGCGGAACTAGCGGGAGATCTAATGAGCAGTTCTTC.

The rearrangement links TRBV7-9 to TRBJ1-1; D call uncertain. Trimming shortened V by 5 bases and J by 0 bases, and 7 bases separated the two germline ends. This CDR3 is built from 13 residues. Germline V gene data show CDR1 as SEHNR and CDR2 as FQNEAQ (reference sequence). CDR3 sequence (DNA): TGTGCCAGCAGCCCGCCAATGAACACTGAAGCTTTCTTT. Protein sequence: CASSPPMNTEAFF.

This chain joins TRBV12-3 or TRBV12-4 and TRBJ2-7; a possible D gene is TRBD2 (6 bases). CDR3 length equals 14 residues. V shed 6 bases and J shed 0 bases, with 12 bases lying between them. The CDR3 loop reads CASRRDASSYEQYF. For the CDR3, the DNA is TGTGCCAGCAGGCGGGACGCAAGCTCCTACGAGCAGTACTTC.

The chain combines TRBV29-1 with TRBJ1-1, with D unresolved. This CDR3 spans 14 amino acids. With 1 base removed from V and 3 bases from J, the gap between germline ends came to 12 bases. Germline V gives CDR1 SQVTM, CDR2 ANQGSEA. The CDR3 reads CSVEVQSFYTEAFF. As DNA, the CDR3 is TGCAGCGTTGAAGTTCAGTCTTTCTACACTGAAGCTTTCTTT.

V is TRBV29-1 and J is TRBJ2-1; no reliable D call. Between the trimmed V and J ends, which lost 4 bases and 4 bases, there was a span of 5 bases. The CDR3 is made up of 11 amino acids. CDR1 is SQVTM, CDR2 ANQGSEA, per germline. The CDR3 DNA sequence: TGCAGCGTTGCTCTATACAATGAGCAGTTCTTC. Its protein is CSVALYNEQFF.

The chain links TRBV10-3 to TRBJ2-5; D might be TRBD1 (5 bases). Germline V gene lookup returns CDR1 ENHRY and CDR2 SYGVKD. V was cut by 3 bases and J by 0 bases, with 11 bases left in between. The CDR3 has 15 residues. The CDR3 is CAISDPTAHQETQYF. DNA of the CDR3: TGTGCCATCAGTGATCCGACAGCGCACCAAGAGACCCAGTACTTC.

The chain recombines TRBV3-1 with TRBJ2-6, with D perhaps TRBD1 or TRBD2 (5 bases each). The ends were cut back, 4 bases at V and 0 bases at J, with 10 bases in the middle. Germline V gene lookup returns CDR1 LGHDT and CDR2 YNNKEL (reference sequence). This CDR3 comprises 16 residues. The CDR3 DNA reads TGTGCCAGCAGCCTGGGACCGATCTCTGGGGCCAACGTCCTGACTTTC. The encoded protein is CASSLGPISGANVLTF.

This sequence joins TRBV28 and TRBJ1-5; unclear D gene. V gave up 2 bases and J gave up 3 bases, with 20 bases separating them. The CDR3 runs to 18 residues. Germline assignment: CDR1 MDHEN and CDR2 SYDVKM. This chain's CDR3 is CASSLRDYSSVFNQPQHF. CDR3 coding DNA: TGTGCCAGCAGTTTACGGGATTATTCAAGTGTTTTCAATCAGCCCCAGCATTTT.

V and J are TRBV7-6 and TRBJ2-6; TRBD1 is a possible D gene (5 bases). V was shortened by 5 bases and J by 0 bases, with 14 bases between the two germline ends. CDR1 SGHVS and CDR2 FNYEAQ come from the germline V gene. This CDR3 is 17 amino acids long. The CDR3 here is CASSLETAISGANVLTF. The CDR3 DNA sequence: TGTGCCAGCAGCCTAGAGACAGCCATCTCTGGGGCCAACGTCCTGACTTTC.

The chain recombines TRBV23-1 with TRBJ2-3; 9 nucleotides agree with TRBD2. TRBV23-1 is assigned to the ORF class and has an uncertain function. CDR3 length: 18 residues. With V trimmed by 4 bases and J by 0 bases, 11 bases remained unmatched. The CDR3 DNA is TGCGCCAGCAGTCTAAATACCCTAGCGGGGAGGAGCACAGATACGCAGTATTTT. Encoded protein: CASSLNTLAGRSTDTQYF.

The chain employs TRBV7-3 and TRBJ2-5; 7 nucleotides line up with TRBD1. Germline V gene sequence: CDR1 SGHTA, CDR2 FQGTGA. V shed 1 base and J 1 base; nucleotides not matched to a gene: 3. This CDR3 is 15 amino acids long. CDR3 amino acids: CASSLSGTAQETQYF. CDR3 nucleotides: TGTGCCAGCAGCTTAAGTGGGACAGCCCAAGAGACCCAGTACTTC.

This chain links TRBV20-1 with TRBJ1-1; D is possibly TRBD1 (5 bases). Trimming cost V 6 bases and J 0 bases, with 17 bases left between them. Germline V lookup: CDR1 DFQATT, CDR2 SNEGSKA (reference sequence). The CDR3 runs 15 residues. DNA for the CDR3: TGCAGTGCCACCTCCCTCGGGGCGGTGAACACTGAAGCTTTCTTT. Translation gives CSATSLGAVNTEAFF.

The chain has TRBV7-8 and TRBJ2-7; tentatively, D is TRBD1 (6 bases). Germline-derived CDR1 and CDR2 are SGHVS and FQNEAQ. Trimming took off 3 bases at V and 6 bases at J, with 15 bases between the two ends. The CDR3 spans 14 residues. The chain's CDR3 is CASSFVQGPSEQYF. The CDR3 DNA follows: TGTGCCAGCAGCTTTGTACAGGGACCCAGCGAGCAGTACTTC.

The CDR3 loop reads CASTDPGQYSYEQYF. DNA of the CDR3: TGTGCCAGCACCGACCCTGGACAGTACTCCTACGAGCAGTACTTC. The chain joins TRBV6-6 to TRBJ2-7; the D gene is possibly TRBD1 (6 bases). V lost 7 bases to trimming and J lost 0 bases, with 16 bases between them. The germline V gene has CDR1 MNHNY and CDR2 SVGAGI (reference sequence). There are 15 residues in the CDR3.

The chain couples TRBV9 to TRBJ2-3; TRBD2 agrees at 7 bases. The V segment lost 2 bases and the J segment 4 bases; nucleotides outside the gene matches: 4. The CDR3 is 14 amino acids. Germline CDR1 SGDLS, CDR2 YYNGEE. The CDR3, as DNA: TGTGCCAGCAGCGTGTCGACTAGCTCAGATACGCAGTATTTT. It specifies CASSVSTSSDTQYF.

This rearrangement joins TRBV30 to TRBJ1-2; weak D call: TRBD1 (5 bases). CDR3 length: 13 amino acids. With 2 bases removed from V and 3 bases from J, the gap between germline ends came to 10 bases. Germline CDR1 reads GTSNPN; CDR2 reads SVGIG (reference sequence). The DNA of the CDR3 is TGTGCCTGGAGTTTGGGACGCCACTATGGCTACACCTTC. Translated: CAWSLGRHYGYTF.

The rearrangement links TRBV18 to TRBJ2-3; 7 bases match TRBD2. Germline V CDR1 and CDR2: KGHSH, LQKENI. CDR3 length equals 16 residues. Trimming at V came to 3 bases and at J to 0 bases, leaving 6 bases not matched to a gene. The CDR3 protein is CASSPRSSGSTDTQYF. DNA of the CDR3: TGTGCCAGCTCACCCCGCAGTAGCGGGAGCACAGATACGCAGTATTTT.